Sequencing of this T cell receptor beta chain was carried out in a study of blood T cells in healthy people across ages. This clonotype was detected ten times or more. Germline lookup yields CDR1 SGDLS and CDR2 YYNGEE. The CDR3 totals 15 residues. V was pared by 3 bases and J by 2 bases, with 2 bases of the junction left unmatched. Alongside a J-beta primer mix, a sample-barcoded 5' primer served in a second PCR lasting about 7 to 11 cycles. A single record per CDR3 protein comes from TCRdb applying MiXCR to the 5' RACE reads. The sample yields hundreds of thousands of distinct CDR3 sequences, roughly 32% seen once.

The gene calls are TRBV9 and TRBJ2-7, with 13 nucleotides matching TRBD2. The sequenced sample consisted of blood. The receptor's source is a woman over 75 in good health. Here the CDR3 DNA reads TGTGCCAGCAGCGAAGGGACTAGCGGGACCTACGAGCAGTACTTC. Translation: CASSEGTSGTYEQYF.